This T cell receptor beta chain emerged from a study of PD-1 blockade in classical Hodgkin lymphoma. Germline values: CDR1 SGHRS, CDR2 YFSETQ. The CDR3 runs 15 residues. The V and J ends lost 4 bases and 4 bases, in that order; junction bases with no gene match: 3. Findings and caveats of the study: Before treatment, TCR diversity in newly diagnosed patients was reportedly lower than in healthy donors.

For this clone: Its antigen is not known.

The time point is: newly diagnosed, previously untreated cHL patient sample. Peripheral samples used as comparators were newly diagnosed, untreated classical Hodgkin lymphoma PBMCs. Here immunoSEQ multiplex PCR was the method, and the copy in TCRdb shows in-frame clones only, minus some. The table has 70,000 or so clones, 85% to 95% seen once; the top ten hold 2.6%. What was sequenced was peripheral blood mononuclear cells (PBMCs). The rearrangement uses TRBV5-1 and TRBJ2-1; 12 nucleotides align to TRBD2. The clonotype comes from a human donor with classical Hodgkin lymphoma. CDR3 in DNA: TGCGCCAGCAGCCCGGGACTAGCGGGTTACAATGAGCAGTTCTTC. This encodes CASSPGLAGYNEQFF.